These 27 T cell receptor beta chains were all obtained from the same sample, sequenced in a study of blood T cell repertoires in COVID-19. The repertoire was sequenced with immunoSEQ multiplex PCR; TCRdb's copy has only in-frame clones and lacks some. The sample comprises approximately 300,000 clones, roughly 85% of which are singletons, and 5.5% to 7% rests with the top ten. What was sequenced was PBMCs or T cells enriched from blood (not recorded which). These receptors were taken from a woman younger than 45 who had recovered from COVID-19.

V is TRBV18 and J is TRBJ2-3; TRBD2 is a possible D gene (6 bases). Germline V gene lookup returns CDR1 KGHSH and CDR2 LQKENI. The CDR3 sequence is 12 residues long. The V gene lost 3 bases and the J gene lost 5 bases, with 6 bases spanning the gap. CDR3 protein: CASSPRGDTQYF. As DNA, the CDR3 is TGTGCCAGCTCACCGCGGGGAGATACGCAGTATTTT.

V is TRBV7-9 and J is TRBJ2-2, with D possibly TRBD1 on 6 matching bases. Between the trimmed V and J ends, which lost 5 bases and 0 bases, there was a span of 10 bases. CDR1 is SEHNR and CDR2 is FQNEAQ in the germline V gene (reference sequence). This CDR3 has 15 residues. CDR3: CASSIGQSNTGELFF. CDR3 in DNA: TGTGCCAGCAGCATTGGACAGTCGAACACCGGGGAGCTGTTTTTT.

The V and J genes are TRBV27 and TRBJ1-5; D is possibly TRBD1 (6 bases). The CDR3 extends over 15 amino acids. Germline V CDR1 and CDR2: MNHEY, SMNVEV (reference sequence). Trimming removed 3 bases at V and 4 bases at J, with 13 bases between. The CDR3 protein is CASSFTRDTNQPQHF. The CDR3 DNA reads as TGTGCCAGCAGTTTTACCCGGGACACGAATCAGCCCCAGCATTTT.

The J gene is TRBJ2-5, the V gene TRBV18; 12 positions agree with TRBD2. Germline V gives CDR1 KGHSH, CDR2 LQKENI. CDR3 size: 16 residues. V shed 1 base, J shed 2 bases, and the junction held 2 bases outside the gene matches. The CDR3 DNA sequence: TGTGCCAGCTCACCACTGCTAGCGGGGGGGCAAGAGACCCAGTACTTC. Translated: CASSPLLAGGQETQYF.

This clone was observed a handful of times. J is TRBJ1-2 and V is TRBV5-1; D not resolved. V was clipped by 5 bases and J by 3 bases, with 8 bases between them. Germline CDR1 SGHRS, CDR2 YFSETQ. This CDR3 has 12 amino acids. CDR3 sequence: CASRVQDYGYTF. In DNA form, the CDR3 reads TGCGCCAGCAGGGTCCAGGACTATGGCTACACCTTC.

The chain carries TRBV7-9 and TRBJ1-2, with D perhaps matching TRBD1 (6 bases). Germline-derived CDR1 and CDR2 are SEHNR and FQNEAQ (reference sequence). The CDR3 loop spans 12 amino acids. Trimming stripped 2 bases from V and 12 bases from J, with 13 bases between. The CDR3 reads CASSLYGGYDTF. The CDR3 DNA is TGTGCCAGCAGCTTATATGGGGGCTACGACACCTTC.

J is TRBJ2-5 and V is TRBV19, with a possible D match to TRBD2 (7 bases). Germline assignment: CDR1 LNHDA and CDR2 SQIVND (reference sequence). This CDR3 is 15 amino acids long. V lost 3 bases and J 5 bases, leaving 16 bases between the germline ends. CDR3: CASSIGRGAFETQYF. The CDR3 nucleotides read TGTGCCAGTAGTATCGGTCGGGGGGCCTTTGAGACCCAGTACTTC.

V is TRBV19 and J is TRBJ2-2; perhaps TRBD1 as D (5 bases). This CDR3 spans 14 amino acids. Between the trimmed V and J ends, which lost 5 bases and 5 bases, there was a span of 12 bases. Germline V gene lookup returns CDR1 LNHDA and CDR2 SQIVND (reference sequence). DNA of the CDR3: TGTGCCAGTAGTCCCGGACATCTAACCGGGGAGCTGTTTTTT. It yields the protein CASSPGHLTGELFF.

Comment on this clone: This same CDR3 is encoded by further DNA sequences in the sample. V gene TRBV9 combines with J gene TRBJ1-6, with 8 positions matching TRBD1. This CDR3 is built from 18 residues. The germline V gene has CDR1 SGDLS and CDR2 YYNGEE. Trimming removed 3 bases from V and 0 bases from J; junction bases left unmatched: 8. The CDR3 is CASSEGQGVSSYNSPLHF. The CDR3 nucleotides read TGTGCCAGCAGCGAAGGACAGGGAGTAAGCTCCTATAATTCACCCCTCCACTTT. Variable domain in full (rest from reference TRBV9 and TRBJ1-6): DSGVTQTPKHLITATGQRVTLRCSPRSGDLSVYWYQQSLDQGLQFLIQYYNGEERAKGNILERFSAQQFPDLHSELNLSSLELGDSALYFCASSEGQGVSSYNSPLHFGNGTRLTVT.

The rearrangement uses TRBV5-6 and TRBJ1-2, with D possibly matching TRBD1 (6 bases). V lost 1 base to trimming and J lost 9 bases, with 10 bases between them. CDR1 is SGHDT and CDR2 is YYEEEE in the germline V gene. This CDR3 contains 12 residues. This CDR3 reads CASSLFQGSYTF. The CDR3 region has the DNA TGTGCCAGCAGCTTGTTCCAGGGGAGCTACACCTTC.

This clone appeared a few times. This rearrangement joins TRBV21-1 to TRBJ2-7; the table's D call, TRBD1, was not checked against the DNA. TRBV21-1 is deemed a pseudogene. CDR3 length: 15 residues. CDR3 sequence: CASSKALGQSYEQYF. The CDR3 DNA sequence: TGTGCCAGCAGCAAAGCGCTCGGACAATCCTACGAGCAGTACTTC.

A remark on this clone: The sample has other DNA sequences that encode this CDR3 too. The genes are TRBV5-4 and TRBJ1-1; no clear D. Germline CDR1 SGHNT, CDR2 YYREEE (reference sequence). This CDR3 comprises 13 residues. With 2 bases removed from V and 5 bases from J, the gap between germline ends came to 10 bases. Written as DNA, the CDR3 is TGTGCCAGCAGCTTACGGGGTGGGACTGAAGCTTTCTTT. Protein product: CASSLRGGTEAFF.

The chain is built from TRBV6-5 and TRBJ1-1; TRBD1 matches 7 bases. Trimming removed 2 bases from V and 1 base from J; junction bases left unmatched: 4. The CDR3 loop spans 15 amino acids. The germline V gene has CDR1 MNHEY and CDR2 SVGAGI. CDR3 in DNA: TGTGCCAGCAGTTACGGGGGACAGCAGAACACTGAAGCTTTCTTT. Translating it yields CASSYGGQQNTEAFF.

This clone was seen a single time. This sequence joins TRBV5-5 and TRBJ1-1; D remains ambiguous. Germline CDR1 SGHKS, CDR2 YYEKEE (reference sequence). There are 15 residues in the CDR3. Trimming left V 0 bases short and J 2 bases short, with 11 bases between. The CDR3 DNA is TGTGCCAGCAGCTTGGCTCCAGGTCGAAACACTGAAGCTTTCTTT. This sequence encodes CASSLAPGRNTEAFF.

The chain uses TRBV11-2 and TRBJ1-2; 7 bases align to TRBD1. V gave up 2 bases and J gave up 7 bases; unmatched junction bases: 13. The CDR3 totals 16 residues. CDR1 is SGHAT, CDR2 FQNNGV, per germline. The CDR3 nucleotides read TGTGCCAGCAGCTTATCCCTACTGACAGGGAGAGGTGGCTACACCTTC. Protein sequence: CASSLSLLTGRGGYTF.

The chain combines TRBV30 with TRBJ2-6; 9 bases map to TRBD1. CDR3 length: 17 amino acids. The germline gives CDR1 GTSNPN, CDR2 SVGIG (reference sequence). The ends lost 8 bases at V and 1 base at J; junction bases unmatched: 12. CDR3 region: CAQTAGTGNSGANVLTF. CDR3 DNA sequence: TGTGCCCAGACCGCGGGGACAGGGAATTCTGGGGCCAACGTCCTGACTTTC.

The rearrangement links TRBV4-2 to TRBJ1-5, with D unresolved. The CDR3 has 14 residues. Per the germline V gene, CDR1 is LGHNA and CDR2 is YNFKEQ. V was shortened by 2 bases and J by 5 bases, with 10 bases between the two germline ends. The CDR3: CASSQRTWDQPQHF. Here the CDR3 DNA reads TGTGCCAGCAGCCAACGGACTTGGGATCAGCCCCAGCATTTT.

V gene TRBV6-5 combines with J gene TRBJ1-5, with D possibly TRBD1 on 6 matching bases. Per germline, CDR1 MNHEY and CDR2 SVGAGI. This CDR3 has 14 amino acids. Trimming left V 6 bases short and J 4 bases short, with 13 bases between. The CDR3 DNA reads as TGTGCCAGCAGCCCCGGGACAATTAATCAGCCCCAGCATTTT. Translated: CASSPGTINQPQHF.

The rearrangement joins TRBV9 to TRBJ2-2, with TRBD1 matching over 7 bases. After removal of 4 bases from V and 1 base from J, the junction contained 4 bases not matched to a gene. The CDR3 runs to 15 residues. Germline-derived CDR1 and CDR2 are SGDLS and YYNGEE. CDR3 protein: CASSTRQGNTGELFF. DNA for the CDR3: TGTGCCAGCAGCACCCGACAGGGGAACACCGGGGAGCTGTTTTTT.

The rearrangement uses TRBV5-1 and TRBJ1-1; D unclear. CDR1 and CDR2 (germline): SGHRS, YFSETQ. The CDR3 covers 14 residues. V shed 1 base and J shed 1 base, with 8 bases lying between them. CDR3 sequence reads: CASSLIRGNTEAFF. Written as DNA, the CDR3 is TGCGCCAGCAGCTTGATCCGGGGGAACACTGAAGCTTTCTTT.

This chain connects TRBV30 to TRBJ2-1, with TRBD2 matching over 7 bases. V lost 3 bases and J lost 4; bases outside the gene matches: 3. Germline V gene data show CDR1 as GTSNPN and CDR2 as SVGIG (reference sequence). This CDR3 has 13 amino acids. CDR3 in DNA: TGTGCCTGGAGGCCTAGCGGATACAATGAGCAGTTCTTC. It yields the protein CAWRPSGYNEQFF. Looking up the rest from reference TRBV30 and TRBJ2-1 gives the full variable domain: SQTIHQWPATLVQPVGSPLSLECTVEGTSNPNLYWYRQAAGRGLQLLFYSVGIGQISSEVPQNLSASRPQDRQFILSSKKLLLSDSGFYLCAWRPSGYNEQFFGPGTRLTVL.

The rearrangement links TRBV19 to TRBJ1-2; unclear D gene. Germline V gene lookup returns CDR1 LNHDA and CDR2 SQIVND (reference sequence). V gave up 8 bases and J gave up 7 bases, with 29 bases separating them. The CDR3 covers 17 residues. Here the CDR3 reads CASGGDTSLQARGGYTF. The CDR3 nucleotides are TGTGCCAGTGGTGGCGATACCAGTCTCCAAGCCCGAGGTGGCTACACCTTC.

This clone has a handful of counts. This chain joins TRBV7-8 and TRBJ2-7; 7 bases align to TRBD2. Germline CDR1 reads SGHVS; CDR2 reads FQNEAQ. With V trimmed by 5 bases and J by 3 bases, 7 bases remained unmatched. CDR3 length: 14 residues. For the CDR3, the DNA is TGTGCCAGCAGCCCATCCGGGGGGAACTACGAGCAGTACTTC. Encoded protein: CASSPSGGNYEQYF.

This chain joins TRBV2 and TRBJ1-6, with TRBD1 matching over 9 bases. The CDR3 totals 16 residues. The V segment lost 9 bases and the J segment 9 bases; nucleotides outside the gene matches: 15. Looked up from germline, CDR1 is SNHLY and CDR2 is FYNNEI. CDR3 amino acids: CARLRPGQGIGSPLHF. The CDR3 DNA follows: TGTGCCAGATTGAGGCCGGGACAGGGTATAGGTTCACCCCTCCACTTT.

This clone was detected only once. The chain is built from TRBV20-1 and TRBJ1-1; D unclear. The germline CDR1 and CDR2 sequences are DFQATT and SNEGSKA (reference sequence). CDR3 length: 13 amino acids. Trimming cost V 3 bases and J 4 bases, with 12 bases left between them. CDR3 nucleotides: TGCAGTGCTAGTAAGGAGGTGGGCACTGAAGCTTTCTTT. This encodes CSASKEVGTEAFF.

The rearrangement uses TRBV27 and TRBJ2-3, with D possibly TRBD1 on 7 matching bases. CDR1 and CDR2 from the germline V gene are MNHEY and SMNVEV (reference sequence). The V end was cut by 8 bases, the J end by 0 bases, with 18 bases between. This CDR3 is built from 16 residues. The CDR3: CASATGRGDSTDTQYF. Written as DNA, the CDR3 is TGTGCCAGCGCAACGGGCAGGGGGGATAGCACAGATACGCAGTATTTT.

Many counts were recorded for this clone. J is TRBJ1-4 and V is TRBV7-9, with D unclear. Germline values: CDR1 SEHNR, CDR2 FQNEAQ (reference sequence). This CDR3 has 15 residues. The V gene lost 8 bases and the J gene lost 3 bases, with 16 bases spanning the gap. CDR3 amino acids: CASAPSGVPNEKLFF. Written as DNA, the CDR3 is TGTGCCAGCGCTCCAAGCGGGGTCCCTAATGAAAAACTGTTTTTT.